The sequence of this TCR beta chain was determined in a study of PD-1 blockade in classical Hodgkin lymphoma. Germline CDR1 and CDR2: LNHDA and SQIVND (reference sequence). Trimming took off 5 bases at V and 12 bases at J, with 14 bases between the two ends. The CDR3 contains 12 residues. Autologous stem cell transplantation was followed by relapse in every patient, and brentuximab vedotin exposure varied. Assay: immunoSEQ multiplex PCR; the TCRdb copy retains only in-frame clones and omits some. The table includes more than 35,000 clones, over 65% detected once. The chain uses TRBV19 and TRBJ1-5, with a tentative D call TRBD1 (6 bases). The source material was peripheral blood mononuclear cells (PBMCs), sampled before the second cycle of nivolumab. The TCR comes from a human donor with classical Hodgkin lymphoma. The CDR3 reads CASSPRQAYQHF. In DNA form, the CDR3 reads TGTGCCAGTAGTCCGAGACAGGCCTACCAGCATTTT.